This TCR beta chain was identified during a study of early T cells in non-severe SARS-CoV-2 infection. Study as a whole: Bulk RNA from unsorted whole blood was sequenced; chains were unpaired.

Germline lookup yields CDR1 MGHDK and CDR2 SYGVNS. This CDR3 spans 13 amino acids. J was trimmed by 5 bases and V by 4 bases; bases with no gene match: 4. Unique molecular identifiers were affixed to single, distinct cDNA molecules. TCRdb redid the calling of the 5' RACE reads with MiXCR, one entry per CDR3 protein. The sample records 68,000 or so distinct CDR3 sequences, 12% being singletons. The receptor's source is an adult who was a healthcare worker with PCR-confirmed SARS-CoV-2 infection or an uninfected control (not recorded which). The V gene is TRBV25-1, the J gene TRBJ2-7; 8 bases are a match to TRBD1. Sequenced material: whole blood. CDR3 nucleotide sequence: TGTGCCAGCAGTGGGACAGGGCTCCACGAGCAGTACTTC. Protein product: CASSGTGLHEQYF.